A single sample is the source of the 3 T cell receptor beta chains below, sequenced in a study of molecular identifiers for immune sequencing clone quantification (dated by TCRdb to 2017 to 2018). Library generation was performed with PCR. Sequencing instrument: NextSeq 500. TCRdb reworked the public reads: Q25 trimming with fastp, MiXCR clone assembly, productive beta chains retained. Rows are unified per CDR3 protein, each entry keeping the most common DNA and genes. Across this sample there are 300,000 to 400,000 distinct CDR3 sequences, with roughly a quarter seen only once. The ten largest clonotypes hold 0.74% of the sample. The material sequenced was naive CD8+ T cells from blood, with Jurkat cell RNA spiked in. The cell subset or site label, read with the paper, signifies: FACS-sorted CD8+CD4-CCR7+CD45RA+ naive T cells. The receptors derive from a human donor in good health. Some libraries in this study had Jurkat cell RNA spiked in.

This clonotype was counted at least ten times. The chain links TRBV29-1 to TRBJ1-5; D is possibly TRBD1 (5 bases). The V gene lost 3 bases and the J gene lost 0 bases, with 18 bases spanning the gap. Germline V gene data show CDR1 as SQVTM and CDR2 as ANQGSEA. This CDR3 spans 17 amino acids. The CDR3 DNA sequence: TGCAGCGTTGAGGGGCCCGGGGGTTCGTATAGCAATCAGCCCCAGCATTTT. It specifies CSVEGPGGSYSNQPQHF.

V usage is TRBV12-3 or TRBV12-4 and J usage is TRBJ1-1, with unresolved D. This CDR3 is built from 15 residues. Trimming removed 2 bases at V and 7 bases at J, with 17 bases between. The CDR3 DNA follows: TGTGCCAGCAGTTTAAGGCTGGAGATGGTTGGTGAAGCTTTCTTT. As protein: CASSLRLEMVGEAFF.

The chain employs TRBV19 and TRBJ1-2; 11 bases agree with TRBD1. Germline assignment: CDR1 LNHDA and CDR2 SQIVND (reference sequence). The CDR3 is 14 amino acids. V lost 10 bases to trimming and J lost 5 bases; unmatched junction nucleotides: 9. The CDR3 protein is CATEDRGRDYGYTF. CDR3 bases: TGTGCCACGGAGGACAGGGGGCGCGATTATGGCTACACCTTC.